This T cell receptor beta chain is drawn from a study of vaccination and CD4 T cells after COVID-19. Study summary: Convalescent cases comprised several mild and one severe, all SARS-CoV-2 positive by nasal swab PCR. Post-COVID draws followed diagnosis by a median around 97 days (range 35 to 161). Median time from second vaccine dose to sampling was approximately 74 days (14 to 241).

TCRdb passed the PCR reads through MiXCR, listing each CDR3 protein once. The table lists fewer than 30,000 distinct CDR3 sequences, under 60% of them singletons. The TCR was taken from a human donor who had recovered from COVID-19. Sequences were derived from CD4+ T cells from blood, sampled before SARS-CoV-2 vaccination.

In DNA, the CDR3 is TGTGCCAGCAGTACATACCCGGACAGGGATCCCTATGGCTACACCTTC. This codes for CASSTYPDRDPYGYTF. The rearrangement uses TRBV28 and TRBJ1-2; 8 bases line up with TRBD1. CDR3 length: 16 residues. Germline V CDR1 and CDR2: MDHEN, SYDVKM. Trimming at V came to 5 bases and at J to 4 bases, leaving 12 bases not matched to a gene.